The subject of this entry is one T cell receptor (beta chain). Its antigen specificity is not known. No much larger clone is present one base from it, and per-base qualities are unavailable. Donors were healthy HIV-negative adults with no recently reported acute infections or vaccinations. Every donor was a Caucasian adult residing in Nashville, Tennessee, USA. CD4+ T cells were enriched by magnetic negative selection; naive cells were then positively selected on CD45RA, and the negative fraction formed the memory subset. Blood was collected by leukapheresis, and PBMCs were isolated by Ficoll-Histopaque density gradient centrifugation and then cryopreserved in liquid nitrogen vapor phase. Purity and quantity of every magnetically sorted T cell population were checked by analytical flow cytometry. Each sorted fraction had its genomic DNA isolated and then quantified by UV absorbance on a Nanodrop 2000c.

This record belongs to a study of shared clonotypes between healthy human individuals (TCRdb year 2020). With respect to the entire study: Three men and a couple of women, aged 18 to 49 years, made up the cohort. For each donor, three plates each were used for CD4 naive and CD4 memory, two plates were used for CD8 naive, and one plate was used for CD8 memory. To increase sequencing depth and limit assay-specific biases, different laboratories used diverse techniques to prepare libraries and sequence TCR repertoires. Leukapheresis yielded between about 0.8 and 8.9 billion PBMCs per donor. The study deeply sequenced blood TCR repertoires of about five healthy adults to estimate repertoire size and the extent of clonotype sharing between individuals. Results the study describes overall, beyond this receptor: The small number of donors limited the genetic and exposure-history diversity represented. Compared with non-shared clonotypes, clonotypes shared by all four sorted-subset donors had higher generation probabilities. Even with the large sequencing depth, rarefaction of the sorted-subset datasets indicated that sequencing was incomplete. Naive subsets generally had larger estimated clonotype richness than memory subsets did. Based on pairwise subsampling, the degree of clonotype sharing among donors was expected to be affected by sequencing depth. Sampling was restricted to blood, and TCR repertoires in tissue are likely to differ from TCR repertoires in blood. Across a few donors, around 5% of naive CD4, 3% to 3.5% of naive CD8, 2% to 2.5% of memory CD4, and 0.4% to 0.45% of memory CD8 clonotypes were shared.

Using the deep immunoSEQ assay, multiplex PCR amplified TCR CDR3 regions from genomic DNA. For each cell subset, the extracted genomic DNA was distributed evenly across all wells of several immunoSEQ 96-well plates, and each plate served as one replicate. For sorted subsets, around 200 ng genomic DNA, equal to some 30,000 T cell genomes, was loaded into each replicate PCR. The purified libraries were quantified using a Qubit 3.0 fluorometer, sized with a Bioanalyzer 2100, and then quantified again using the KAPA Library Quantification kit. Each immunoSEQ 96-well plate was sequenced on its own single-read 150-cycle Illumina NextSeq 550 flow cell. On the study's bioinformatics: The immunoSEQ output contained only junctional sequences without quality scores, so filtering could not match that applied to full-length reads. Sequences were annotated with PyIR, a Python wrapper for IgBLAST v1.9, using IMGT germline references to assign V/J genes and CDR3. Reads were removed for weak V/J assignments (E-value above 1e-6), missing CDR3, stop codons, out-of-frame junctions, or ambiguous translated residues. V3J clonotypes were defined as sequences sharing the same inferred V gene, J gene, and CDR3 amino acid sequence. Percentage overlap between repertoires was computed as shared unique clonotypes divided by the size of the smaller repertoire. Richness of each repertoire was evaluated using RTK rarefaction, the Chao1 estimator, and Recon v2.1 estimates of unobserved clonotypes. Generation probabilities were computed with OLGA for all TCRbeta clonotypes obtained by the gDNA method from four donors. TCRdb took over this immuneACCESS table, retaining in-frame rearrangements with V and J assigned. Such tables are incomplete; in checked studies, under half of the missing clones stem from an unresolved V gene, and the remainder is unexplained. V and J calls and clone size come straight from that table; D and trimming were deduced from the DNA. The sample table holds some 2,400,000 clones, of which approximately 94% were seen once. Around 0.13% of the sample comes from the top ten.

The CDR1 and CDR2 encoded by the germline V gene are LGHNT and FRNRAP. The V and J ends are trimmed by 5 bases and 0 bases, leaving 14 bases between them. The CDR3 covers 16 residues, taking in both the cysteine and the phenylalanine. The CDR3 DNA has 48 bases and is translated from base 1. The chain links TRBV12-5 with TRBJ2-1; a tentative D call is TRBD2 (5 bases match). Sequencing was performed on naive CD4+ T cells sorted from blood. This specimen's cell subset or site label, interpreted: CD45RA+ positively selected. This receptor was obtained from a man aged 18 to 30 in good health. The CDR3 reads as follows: CASGPPSGSSYNEQFF. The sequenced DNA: TGTGCTAGTGGTCCCCCGAGCGGAAGCTCCTACAATGAGCAGTTCTTC.